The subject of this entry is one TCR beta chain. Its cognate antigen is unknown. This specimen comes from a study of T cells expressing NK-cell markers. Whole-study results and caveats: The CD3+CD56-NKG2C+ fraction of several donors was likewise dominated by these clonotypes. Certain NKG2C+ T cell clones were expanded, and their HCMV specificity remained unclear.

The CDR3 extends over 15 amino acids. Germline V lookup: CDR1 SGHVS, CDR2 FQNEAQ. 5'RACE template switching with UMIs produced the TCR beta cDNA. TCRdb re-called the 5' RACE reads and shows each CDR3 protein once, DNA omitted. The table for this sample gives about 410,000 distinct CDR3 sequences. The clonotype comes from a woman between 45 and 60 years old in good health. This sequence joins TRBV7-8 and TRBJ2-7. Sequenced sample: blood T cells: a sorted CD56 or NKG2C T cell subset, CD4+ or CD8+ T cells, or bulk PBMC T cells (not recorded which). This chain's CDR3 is CASSYAGDPTYEQYF.